This T cell receptor beta chain is drawn from a study of T cell changes during pregnancy in multiple sclerosis. Trimming removed 10 bases from V and 0 bases from J; junction bases left unmatched: 12. This CDR3 is built from 16 residues. Germline V CDR1 and CDR2: LNHDA, SQIVND (reference sequence). Sequenced by immunoSEQ multiplex PCR; TCRdb stores in-frame clones only, minus some. This table holds about 22,000 clones, 91% found once. The source of this sequence is a female donor in good health, enrolled as a control in a pregnancy study. The sequencing here drew on CD4+ T cells from peripheral blood mononuclear cells, taken in the third trimester of pregnancy. The rearrangement joins TRBV19 to TRBJ1-3; 7 bases are shared with TRBD1. This CDR3 reads CATMRGQSNSGNTIYF. The CDR3 DNA sequence: TGTGCCACTATGAGGGGACAGTCCAACTCTGGAAACACCATATATTTT.